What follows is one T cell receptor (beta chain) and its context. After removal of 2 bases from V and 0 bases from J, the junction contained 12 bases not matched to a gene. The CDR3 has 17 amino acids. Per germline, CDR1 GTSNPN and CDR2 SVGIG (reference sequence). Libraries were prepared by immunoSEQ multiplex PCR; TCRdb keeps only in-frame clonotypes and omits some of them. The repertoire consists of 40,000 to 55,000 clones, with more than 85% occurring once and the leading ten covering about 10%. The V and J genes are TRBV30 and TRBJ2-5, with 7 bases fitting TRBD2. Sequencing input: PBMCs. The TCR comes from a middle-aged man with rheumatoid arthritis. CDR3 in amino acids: CAWSPGWGGSYQETQYF. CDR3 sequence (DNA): TGTGCCTGGAGTCCAGGGTGGGGGGGGTCGTACCAAGAGACCCAGTACTTC. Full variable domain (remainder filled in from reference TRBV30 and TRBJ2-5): SQTIHQWPATLVQPVGSPLSLECTVEGTSNPNLYWYRQAAGRGLQLLFYSVGIGQISSEVPQNLSASRPQDRQFILSSKKLLLSDSGFYLCAWSPGWGGSYQETQYFGPGTRLLVL.